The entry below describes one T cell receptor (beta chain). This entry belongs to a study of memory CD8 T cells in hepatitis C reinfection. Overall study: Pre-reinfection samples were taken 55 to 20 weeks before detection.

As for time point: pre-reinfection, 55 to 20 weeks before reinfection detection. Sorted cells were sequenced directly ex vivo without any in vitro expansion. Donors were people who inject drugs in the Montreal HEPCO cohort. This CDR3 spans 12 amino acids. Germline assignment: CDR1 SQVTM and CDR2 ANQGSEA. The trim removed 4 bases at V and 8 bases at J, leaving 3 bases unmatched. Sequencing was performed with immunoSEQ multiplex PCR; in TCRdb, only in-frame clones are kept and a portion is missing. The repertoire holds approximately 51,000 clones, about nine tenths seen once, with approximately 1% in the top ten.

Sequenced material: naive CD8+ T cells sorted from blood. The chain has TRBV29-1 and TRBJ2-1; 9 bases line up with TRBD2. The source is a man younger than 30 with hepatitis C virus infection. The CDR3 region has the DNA TGCAGCGTTGGCAGGACTAGCGATGAGCAGTTCTTC. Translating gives CSVGRTSDEQFF.